Listed below are T cell receptor beta chains from one sample, sequenced in a study of PD-L1 blockade in urothelial cancer. Assay used: immunoSEQ multiplex PCR; TCRdb lists only in-frame clones, some missing. The data contain over 25,000 clones, about 79% of them seen just once; the ten biggest clones take up around 3.5%. Here the sequenced sample was PBMCs, taken around atezolizumab (anti-PD-L1) treatment. Receptors were obtained from a man in his 70s with urothelial cancer. CDR3s include the opening cysteine and the closing phenylalanine or tryptophan.

TRBV4-1,TRBJ2-5,CASSQPQGARETQYF
TRBV27,TRBJ2-1,CASSLGPSANEQFF
TRBV7-2,TRBJ2-3,CASSLQARQVDTQYF
TRBV11-2,TRBJ2-5,CASSPGQAVKTQYF
TRBV28,TRBJ1-2,CASSEKRTGGYGYTF
TRBV6-1,TRBJ1-3,CASSLRDFGNTIYF
TRBV7-3,TRBJ1-4,CASSLKCRYGSGGNEKLFF
TRBV7-9,TRBJ1-2,CASSMGQGGGGYTF
TRBV5-1,TRBJ2-3,CASSLTALAGSDTQYF
TRBV4-1,TRBJ2-2,CASSQAGTGGANTGELFF
TRBV2,TRBJ2-5,CASRGYQETQYF
TRBV9,TRBJ2-3,CASSGRPGGTDTQYF
TRBV5-6,TRBJ2-1,CASSPSPGGINEQFF
TRBV11-3,TRBJ2-5,CASSAGLPERETQYF
TRBV2,TRBJ1-2,CASSEAGAYGYTF
TRBV6-1,TRBJ1-2,CASSATGGGGYTF
TRBV6-1,TRBJ1-2,CASNGDRALYGYTF
TRBV28,TRBJ2-7,CASSFEGVEQYF
TRBV19,TRBJ2-5,CASSISDNQETQYF
TRBV6-6,TRBJ1-2,CASSYSSAQGGCGYTF
TRBV2,TRBJ2-7,CASSRGTTYEQYF
TRBV2,TRBJ1-2,CASSLENYGYTF
TRBV7-2,TRBJ1-2,CASSSYRNGYTF
TRBV6-5,TRBJ2-3,CASSPTGDTQYF
TRBV4-3,TRBJ2-7,CASSRDIGQGRYEQYF
TRBV28,TRBJ2-1,CASRQGSHEQFF
TRBV4-3,TRBJ1-3,CASSQGSRGSGNTIYF
TRBV28,TRBJ1-4,CASSSGGPSNEKLFF
TRBV29-1,TRBJ2-3,CSVGDRGTDTQYF